A single sample gave rise to the 23 T cell receptor beta chains below, sequenced in a study of cytomegalovirus exposure and HLA in healthy donors. The PCR made use of 60 Vbeta and 13 Jbeta primers. Produced via immunoSEQ multiplex PCR; TCRdb's table is partial and in-frame only. The sample contains some 210,000 clones, roughly 80% of which appear only once. The material sequenced was PBMCs. These TCRs come from a woman aged 30 to 39 in good health and CMV-seropositive.

The chain couples TRBV19 to TRBJ1-5; possible D gene TRBD1, 6 bases. The V gene lost 8 bases and the J gene lost 2 bases, with 19 bases spanning the gap. CDR1 and CDR2 from the germline V gene are LNHDA and SQIVND (reference sequence). This CDR3 contains 16 residues. This CDR3 is CASHQRGARGNQPQHF. CDR3 DNA: TGTGCCAGTCACCAACGGGGGGCTAGGGGCAATCAGCCCCAGCATTTT.

The chain is built from TRBV7-2 and TRBJ2-1; TRBD2 agrees at 12 bases. The CDR3 contains 14 residues. Germline loops: CDR1 SGHTA, CDR2 FQGNSA. The ends lost 10 bases at V and 10 bases at J; junction bases unmatched: 11. The CDR3 nucleotides read TGTGCCACCCAGACTAGCGGGGGCCTAGGCGAGCAGTTCTTC. This gives the protein CATQTSGGLGEQFF.

The count of this clone is one. This chain uses TRBV4-3 with TRBJ2-3; 8 bases map to TRBD1. Germline V gene data show CDR1 as LGHNA and CDR2 as YSLEER. The CDR3 loop spans 15 amino acids. With V trimmed by 0 bases and J by 4 bases, 3 bases remained unmatched. The CDR3 loop reads CASSQEGTGPDTQYF. CDR3 in DNA: TGCGCCAGCAGCCAAGAGGGGACAGGTCCAGATACGCAGTATTTT.

The chain uses TRBV6-5 and TRBJ2-1; possible D gene TRBD1, 5 bases. CDR3 size: 13 residues. Trimming cost V 7 bases and J 9 bases, with 16 bases left between them. Germline values: CDR1 MNHEY, CDR2 SVGAGI. CDR3 region: CASKQQVSAEQFF. In DNA form, the CDR3 reads TGTGCCAGCAAACAACAGGTCTCCGCTGAGCAGTTCTTC.

The chain uses TRBV5-1 and TRBJ2-3, with TRBD1 matching over 7 bases. CDR3 length: 16 amino acids. Germline V gene sequence: CDR1 SGHRS, CDR2 YFSETQ. V was pared by 4 bases and J by 1 base, with 9 bases of the junction left unmatched. The CDR3 is CASSADTGVGTDTQYF. As DNA, the CDR3 is TGCGCCAGCAGCGCAGACACAGGGGTCGGCACAGATACGCAGTATTTT.

The rearrangement joins TRBV28 to TRBJ2-2, with 7 bases identical to TRBD2. This CDR3 is built from 15 residues. CDR1 is MDHEN and CDR2 is SYDVKM in the germline V gene. The V gene end was trimmed by 6 bases and the J gene end by 4 bases; junction bases not matched to a gene: 8. The CDR3 spells CASSLGLAATGELFF. CDR3 nucleotides: TGTGCCAGCAGCCTGGGGCTAGCGGCCACCGGGGAGCTGTTTTTT.

The rearrangement uses TRBV18 and TRBJ1-2, with TRBD1 matching 7 bases. CDR1 and CDR2 from the germline V gene are KGHSH and LQKENI. The CDR3 has 18 amino acids. J lost 2 bases, V lost 6 bases, and 18 bases had no gene match. CDR3 coding DNA: TGTGCCAGCTCCCCTCGACCATTAAACAGACAGGGAAACTATGGCTACACCTTC. Residues: CASSPRPLNRQGNYGYTF. The full variable domain, in which reference TRBV18 and TRBJ1-2 provide the parts outside the CDR3, is NAGVMQNPRHLVRRRGQEARLRCSPMKGHSHVYWYRQLPEEGLKFMVYLQKENIIDESGMPKERFSAEFPKEGPSILRIQQVVRGDSAAYFCASSPRPLNRQGNYGYTFGSGTRLTVV.

The chain joins TRBV5-4 to TRBJ2-1; 14 bases align to TRBD2. Germline values: CDR1 SGHNT, CDR2 YYREEE (reference sequence). The CDR3 spans 15 residues. The V gene end was trimmed by 4 bases and the J gene end by 7 bases; junction bases not matched to a gene: 4. The CDR3 protein is CASSPGLAGVNEQFF. The CDR3 DNA reads as TGTGCCAGCAGCCCGGGACTAGCGGGAGTTAATGAGCAGTTCTTC.

The rearrangement uses TRBV27 and TRBJ1-1; 11 bases fit TRBD1. V gave up 7 bases and J gave up 7 bases; unmatched junction bases: 5. The V gene's germline CDR1 is MNHEY and CDR2 SMNVEV (reference sequence). The CDR3 totals 13 residues. The CDR3 sequence is CASTRTGGSEAFF. The CDR3 DNA sequence: TGTGCCAGCACCCGGACAGGGGGCAGTGAAGCTTTCTTT.

V usage is TRBV28 and J usage is TRBJ1-2; D ambiguous. Trimming left V 5 bases short and J 4 bases short, with 8 bases between. CDR3 size: 12 residues. Germline V CDR1 and CDR2: MDHEN, SYDVKM. The CDR3 sequence is CASSTWPYGYTF. The CDR3 DNA is TGTGCCAGCAGTACCTGGCCCTATGGCTACACCTTC.

V gene TRBV4-2 combines with J gene TRBJ1-1; D possibly corresponds to TRBD1 (6 bases). Germline CDR1 and CDR2: LGHNA and YNFKEQ. The CDR3 runs 15 residues. V gave up 0 bases and J gave up 8 bases, with 16 bases separating them. Here the CDR3 reads CASSQDTPGQGEAFF. CDR3 bases: TGTGCCAGCAGCCAAGATACCCCCGGGCAGGGGGAAGCTTTCTTT.

The V gene is TRBV1, the J gene TRBJ2-3; no check of the table's D call, TRBD2, against the DNA was made. TRBV1 is assigned pseudogene status. The CDR3 is 12 amino acids. The CDR3 DNA reads as TGCACGTACCGGGATGACACAGATACGCAGTATTTT. This codes for CTYRDDTDTQYF.

CDR3 loop: CASSPPGPREQYF. The CDR3 DNA reads as TGTGCCAGCAGTCCACCAGGGCCCCGAGAGCAGTACTTC. The rearrangement joins TRBV28 to TRBJ2-7; the D gene is possibly TRBD1 (5 bases). Deletions cut 5 bases from V and 7 bases from J, with 15 bases between. The CDR3 has 13 amino acids. Germline assignment: CDR1 MDHEN and CDR2 SYDVKM.

V usage is TRBV5-4 and J usage is TRBJ2-1; D perhaps matches TRBD2 (6 bases). Trimming shortened V by 4 bases and J by 2 bases, and 13 bases separated the two germline ends. This CDR3 contains 15 residues. Germline values: CDR1 SGHNT, CDR2 YYREEE (reference sequence). CDR3 sequence reads: CASSEPPSAYNEQFF. Written as DNA, the CDR3 is TGTGCCAGCAGCGAACCCCCTAGCGCCTACAATGAGCAGTTCTTC.

Only a few counts were recorded for this clone. The chain combines TRBV4-1 with TRBJ2-2; D not resolved. CDR3 size: 15 residues. Between the trimmed V and J ends, which lost 1 base and 5 bases, there was a span of 11 bases. The V gene's germline CDR1 is MGHRA and CDR2 YSYEKL. CDR3 sequence reads: CASSQVNSKTGELFF. The CDR3 DNA reads as TGCGCCAGCAGCCAAGTTAACAGTAAAACCGGGGAGCTGTTTTTT.

This chain links TRBV18 with TRBJ2-7, with D perhaps TRBD2 (6 bases). This CDR3 has 13 amino acids. V lost 6 bases to trimming and J lost 5 bases, with 14 bases between them. Germline values: CDR1 KGHSH, CDR2 LQKENI. CDR3 loop: CASSPGLSHEQYF. CDR3 in DNA: TGTGCCAGCTCCCCCGGACTAAGCCACGAGCAGTACTTC.

The chain combines TRBV9 with TRBJ1-1, with a possible D match to TRBD1 (6 bases). With 4 bases removed from V and 6 bases from J, the gap between germline ends came to 19 bases. The CDR3 has 15 residues. The V gene's germline CDR1 is SGDLS and CDR2 YYNGEE. The CDR3 DNA follows: TGTGCCAGCAGCCGACATACTCAGGGGTTGCCTGAAGCTTTCTTT. Protein: CASSRHTQGLPEAFF. The complete variable domain, with remaining parts taken from reference TRBV9 and TRBJ1-1, reads DSGVTQTPKHLITATGQRVTLRCSPRSGDLSVYWYQQSLDQGLQFLIQYYNGEERAKGNILERFSAQQFPDLHSELNLSSLELGDSALYFCASSRHTQGLPEAFFGQGTRLTVV.

The chain carries TRBV19 and TRBJ1-2; tentatively, D is TRBD1 (6 bases). Per germline, CDR1 LNHDA and CDR2 SQIVND (reference sequence). The V end was cut by 1 base, the J end by 3 bases, with 12 bases between. This CDR3 has 15 amino acids. The CDR3 here is CASSIAGDGDYGYTF. The CDR3 DNA reads TGTGCCAGTAGTATAGCAGGGGACGGAGACTATGGCTACACCTTC.

V usage is TRBV4-1 and J usage is TRBJ2-7; a possible D gene is TRBD2 (5 bases). Germline values: CDR1 MGHRA, CDR2 YSYEKL. This CDR3 contains 15 residues. V was trimmed by 1 base and J by 4 bases, leaving 14 bases between them. The CDR3 DNA is TGCGCCAGCAGCCAAGGACACGGGGAATGGTACGAGCAGTACTTC. It codes for CASSQGHGEWYEQYF.

J is TRBJ2-1 and V is TRBV11-3; 9 bases are shared with TRBD2. The V segment lost 5 bases and the J segment 6 bases; nucleotides outside the gene matches: 11. The germline gives CDR1 SGHNT, CDR2 YENEEA. This CDR3 has 16 residues. DNA for the CDR3: TGTGCCAGCAGCACCGGAGGCGGGAGGGCCGTCAATGAGCAGTTCTTC. Residues: CASSTGGGRAVNEQFF.

The gene calls are TRBV7-3 and TRBJ1-2; 8 bases are a match to TRBD1. CDR1 SGHTA and CDR2 FQGTGA come from the germline V gene. V was pared by 8 bases and J by 4 bases, with 18 bases of the junction left unmatched. There are 17 residues in the CDR3. The CDR3 bases are TGTGCCAGCGCCTTAACAGGGGGGGTCCTGGGGTCCTATGGCTACACCTTC. This gives the protein CASALTGGVLGSYGYTF.

This clone was seen more than once but under ten times. This rearrangement joins TRBV29-1 to TRBJ2-7; no definite D call. This CDR3 is 11 amino acids long. Germline V gene lookup returns CDR1 SQVTM and CDR2 ANQGSEA. V was trimmed by 7 bases and J by 2 bases, leaving 9 bases between them. Here the CDR3 reads CSASQTYEQYF. The CDR3 DNA reads TGCAGCGCCTCACAGACCTACGAGCAGTACTTC.

CDR3 nucleotide sequence: TGTGCCAGCAGTCAGGGGATGTACGAGCAGTACTTC. The encoded protein is CASSQGMYEQYF. The V call is TRBV5-5, the J call TRBJ2-7; D is possibly TRBD1 (6 bases). Germline values: CDR1 SGHKS, CDR2 YYEKEE (reference sequence). Trimming removed 5 bases from V and 4 bases from J, with 10 bases in between. This CDR3 region has 12 residues. The whole variable domain, remainder taken from reference TRBV5-5 and TRBJ2-7, is DAGVTQSPTHLIKTRGQQVTLRCSPISGHKSVSWYQQVLGQGPQFIFQYYEKEERGRGNFPDRFSARQFPNYSSELNVNALLLGDSALYLCASSQGMYEQYFGPGTRLTVT.